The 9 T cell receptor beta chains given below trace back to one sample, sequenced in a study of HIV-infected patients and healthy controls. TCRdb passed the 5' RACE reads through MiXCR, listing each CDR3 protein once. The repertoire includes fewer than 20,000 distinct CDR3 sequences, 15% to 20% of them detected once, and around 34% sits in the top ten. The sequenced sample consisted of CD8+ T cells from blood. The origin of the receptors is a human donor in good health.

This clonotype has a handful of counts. The CDR3 reads CASSQVPGLNSPLHF. CDR3 in DNA: TGCGCCAGCAGCCAAGTACCAGGGTTGAATTCACCCCTCCACTTT. The genes are TRBV4-1 and TRBJ1-6; TRBD1 is a possible D gene (5 bases). Per germline, CDR1 MGHRA and CDR2 YSYEKL. Trimming shortened V by 1 base and J by 7 bases, and 11 bases separated the two germline ends. This CDR3 contains 15 residues.

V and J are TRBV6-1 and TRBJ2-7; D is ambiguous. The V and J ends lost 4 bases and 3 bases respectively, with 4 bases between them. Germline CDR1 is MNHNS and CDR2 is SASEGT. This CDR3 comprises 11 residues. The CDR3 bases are TGTGCCAGCAGTGGGTTCTACGAGCAGTACTTC. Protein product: CASSGFYEQYF.

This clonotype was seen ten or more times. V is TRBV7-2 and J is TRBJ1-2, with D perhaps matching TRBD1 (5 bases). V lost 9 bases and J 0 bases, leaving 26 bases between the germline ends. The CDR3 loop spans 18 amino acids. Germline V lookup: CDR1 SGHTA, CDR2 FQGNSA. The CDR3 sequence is CARDDLGHKGQPNYGYTF. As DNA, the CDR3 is TGTGCCAGGGACGATTTAGGACACAAGGGCCAGCCTAACTATGGCTACACCTTC.

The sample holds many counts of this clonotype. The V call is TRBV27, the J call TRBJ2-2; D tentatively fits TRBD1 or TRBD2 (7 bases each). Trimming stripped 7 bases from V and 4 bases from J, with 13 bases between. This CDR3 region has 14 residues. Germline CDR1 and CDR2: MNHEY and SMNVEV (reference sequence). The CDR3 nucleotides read TGTGCCAGCACCCCAGGGGGGGGCACCGGGGAGCTGTTTTTT. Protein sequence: CASTPGGGTGELFF.

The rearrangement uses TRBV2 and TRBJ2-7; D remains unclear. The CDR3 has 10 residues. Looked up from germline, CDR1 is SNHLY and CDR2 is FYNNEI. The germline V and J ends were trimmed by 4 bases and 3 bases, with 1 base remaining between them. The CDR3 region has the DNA TGTGCCAGCAGTGTCTACGAGCAGTACTTC. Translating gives CASSVYEQYF.

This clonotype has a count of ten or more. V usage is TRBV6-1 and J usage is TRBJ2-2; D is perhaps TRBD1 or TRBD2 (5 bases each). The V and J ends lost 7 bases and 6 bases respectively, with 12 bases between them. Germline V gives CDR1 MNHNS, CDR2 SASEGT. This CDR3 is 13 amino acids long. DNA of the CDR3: TGTGCCAGCATTGGGGACGTGTCCGGGGAGCTGTTTTTT. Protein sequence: CASIGDVSGELFF.

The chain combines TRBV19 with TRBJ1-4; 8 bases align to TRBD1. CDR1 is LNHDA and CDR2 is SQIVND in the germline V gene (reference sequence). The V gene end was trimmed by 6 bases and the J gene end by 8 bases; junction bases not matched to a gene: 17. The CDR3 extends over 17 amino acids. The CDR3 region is CASSPRNIGTGSEKLFF. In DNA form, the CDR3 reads TGTGCCAGTAGCCCCAGGAATATCGGGACAGGAAGCGAAAAACTGTTTTTT.

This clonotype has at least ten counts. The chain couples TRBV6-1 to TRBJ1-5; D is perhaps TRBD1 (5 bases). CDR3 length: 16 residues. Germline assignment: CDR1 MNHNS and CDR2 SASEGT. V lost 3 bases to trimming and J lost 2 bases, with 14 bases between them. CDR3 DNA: TGTGCCAGCAGTGACCCACCTGGGGGAGGCAATCAGCCCCAGCATTTT. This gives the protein CASSDPPGGGNQPQHF.

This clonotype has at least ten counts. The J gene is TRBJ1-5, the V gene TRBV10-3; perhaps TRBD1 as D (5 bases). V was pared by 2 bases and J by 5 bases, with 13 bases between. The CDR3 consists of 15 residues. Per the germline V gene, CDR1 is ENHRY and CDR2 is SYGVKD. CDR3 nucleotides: TGTGCCATCAGTGAGGGCAGGGCGAAGGATCAGCCCCAGCATTTT. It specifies CAISEGRAKDQPQHF.